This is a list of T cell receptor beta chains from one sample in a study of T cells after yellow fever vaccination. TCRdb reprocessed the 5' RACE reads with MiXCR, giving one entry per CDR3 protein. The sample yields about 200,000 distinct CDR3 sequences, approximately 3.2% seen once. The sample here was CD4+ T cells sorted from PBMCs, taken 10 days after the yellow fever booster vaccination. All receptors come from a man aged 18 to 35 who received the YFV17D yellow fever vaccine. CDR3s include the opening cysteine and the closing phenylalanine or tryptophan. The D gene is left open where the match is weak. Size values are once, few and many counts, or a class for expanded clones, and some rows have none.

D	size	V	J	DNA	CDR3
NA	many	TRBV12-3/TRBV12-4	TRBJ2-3	TGTGCCAGCAGTTGGGCAGTCACAGATACGCAGTATTTT	CASSWAVTDTQYF
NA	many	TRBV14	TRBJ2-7	TGTGCCAGCAGCCAAGATGGGCCCGAGCAGTACTTC	CASSQDGPEQYF
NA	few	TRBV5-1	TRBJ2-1	TGCGCCAGCAGCTTACAATTCGGGACACCCTCCTACAATGAGCAGTTCTTC	CASSLQFGTPSYNEQFF
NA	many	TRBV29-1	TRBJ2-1	TGCAGCGTTGTGTGGGGGGCAGGAGGGAATGAGCAGTTCTTC	CSVVWGAGGNEQFF
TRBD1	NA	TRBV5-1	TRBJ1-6	TGCGCCAGCAGCTTGGTGGGGGACAGATATTCACCCCTCCACTTT	CASSLVGDRYSPLHF
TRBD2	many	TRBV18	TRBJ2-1	TGTGCCAGCTCACCCGCCCCTTCACTAGCGGGGGGGCCCCCCCAGTTCTTC	CASSPAPSLAGGPPQFF
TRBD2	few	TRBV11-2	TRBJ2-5	TGTGCCAGCAGGCCTAGCGGGGCTGGGGGTGAGACCCAGTACTTC	CASRPSGAGGETQYF
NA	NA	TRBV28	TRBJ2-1	TGTGCCAGCAGTTTAGGGGAAGAGCAGTTCTTC	CASSLGEEQFF
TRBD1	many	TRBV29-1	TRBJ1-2	TGCAGCGTTGACAGGGGACAGGGATATGGCTACACCTTC	CSVDRGQGYGYTF
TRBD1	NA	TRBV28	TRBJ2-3	TGTGCCAGCAGGGACAGGGGTCTTGGCACAGATACGCAGTATTTT	CASRDRGLGTDTQYF
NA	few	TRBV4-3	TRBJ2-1	TGCGCCAGCAGCCAGGGACTCCCCAATGAGCAGTTCTTC	CASSQGLPNEQFF
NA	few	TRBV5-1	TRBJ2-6	TGCGCCAGCAGCTTGGCCCTTTCGGGATCTAGTGGGGCCAACGTCCTGACTTTC	CASSLALSGSSGANVLTF
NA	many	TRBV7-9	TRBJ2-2	TGTGCCAGCAGCTTATTAAACACCGGGGAGCTGTTTTTT	CASSLLNTGELFF